This T cell receptor beta chain was recorded in a study of cytomegalovirus exposure and HLA in healthy donors (dated by TCRdb to about 2017). Background for the entire study: An earlier analysis of roughly 630 of the donors reported 250 to 300 Gb of sequence data and some 100 million unique TCR beta sequences from 150 million to 200 million T cells. An early release that covered approximately 600 HLA-typed donors contained approximately 300 gigabases of sequencing data and tens of millions of unique TCR sequences. The genetic ancestry cluster associated with self-reported Caucasian donors included over 80% of the approximately 400 genotyped donors. The aim of the study was to test whether cataloging public T cell receptors could identify signatures of past pathogen exposure. The study profiled the T cell repertoires of 666 subjects by immunosequencing and related them to cytomegalovirus serostatus. In addition to the first cohort of roughly 670 subjects, a separate validation cohort of approximately 120 different subjects was used. High-throughput TCR immunosequencing, statistical association of individual TCRs with disease status, and machine learning were combined to predict cytomegalovirus infection status. A later analysis re-examined previously published TCR beta repertoires from just over 650 donors and added high-resolution HLA genotyping to investigate patterns of TCR occurrence. Rather than using new phenotypic data, the later analysis identified candidate immune exposures from TCR beta sequences and from how often those sequences occurred across donors. An earlier analysis of around 580 of the donors used high-throughput TCR beta sequencing to judge whether each TCR beta V gene segment behaved as functional or pseudogenic. Alongside the repertoire data, information on donor age, sex, ethnicity and CMV serostatus was compiled. A later genetic analysis took genome-wide SNP genotypes for about 55% of the roughly 700 donors and used that subset as a discovery cohort. All discovery cohort repertoires had been generated on a single sequencing platform. HLA typing included class I and class II loci at four-digit resolution. The number of typed donors differed by locus: about 620-640 for A, B, C, DRB1 and DQB1; 522 for DQA1; some 610 for DPA1; and about 470 for DPB1. Roughly 5 DR-DQ haplotypes were handled as single units for association and clustering, since linkage in the cohort was strong. Among some 400 genotyped donors of the cohort, an average of approximately 240,000 unique TCR beta nucleotide sequences was sequenced per donor, of which roughly 18% were non-productive. Broad study findings and their caveats: In a later analysis, around 17,000 TCR beta sequences were associated with specific HLA alleles at a false discovery rate of 0.05. According to a later genetic analysis, donors in an Asian-associated ancestry cluster had fewer N-insertions in productive TCRs than the approximately 670-donor mean. The classifier was reported to diagnose cytomegalovirus status with high specificity and sensitivity in both the original cohort and the validation cohort. A further reported finding was that TCR beta sequences accurately predicted the HLA-A and HLA-B alleles for most subjects in the first cohort. A later analysis found that TCR association rates varied across HLA loci, with DRB1 alleles showing the most associated TCRs and HLA-C alleles the fewest. In a later analysis, most CMV-associated TCR beta chains were found to appear HLA-restricted, with HLA associations seemingly driven largely by CMV exposure. This cohort had only TCR beta chains sequenced, and the lack of alpha or paired-chain data limited which features could be detected. In a later analysis, HLA-associated TCR beta chains showed more clonal expansion and lower generation probabilities than non-associated chains that were equally common. The sequencing pipeline was judged likely to have produced a cluster of highly shared sequence variants as a technical artifact. Most TCR sequences were seen in very few donors, while some public TCRs were found in many individuals. In the study, some 180 TCR beta chains were listed as associated with cytomegalovirus. When HLA alleles, especially DR and DQ, strongly co-occurred, attributing TCR associations to individual alleles was difficult. Some IMGT-functional V segments, including TRBV6-2 and TRBV6-3, could not be distinguished by the 87-base-pair reads and were therefore excluded. An earlier analysis of 587 of the donors showed that most TCR beta V segments appeared in productive rearrangements either about 87% or about 30% of the time, which broadly matched IMGT annotations. Because some donors lacked HLA typing at each locus, the association tests relied only on the typed subset. Because counts were too low, roughly 18 rarely observed V segments, including chromosome 9 orphons, were left out of the earlier analysis of some 600 of the donors. Presence/absence analyses assumed roughly uniform sequencing depth across donors, an assumption that may not hold. The only immune exposure information available for the cohort was CMV serostatus. Three of the identified cytomegalovirus-associated TCR beta chains were confirmed in vitro to be specific for cytomegalovirus antigens. Linkage disequilibrium might explain the correlated functional status among segregating V segments, but an unknown experimental factor could not be excluded. According to a later analysis, parvovirus B19, influenza, CMV and Epstein-Barr virus appeared linked to several top co-occurrence clusters. A later genetic analysis associated a missense DCLRE1C variant with V-gene and J-gene trimming of TCR beta chains, and an independent cohort replicated the association. According to the authors, the approach could potentially be generalized to other disease states and immunological phenotypes.

This clone occurred a few times. The antigen this receptor binds is unknown. Base qualities are not at hand, and no much larger clone is one base apart. The method was the immunoSEQ multiplex PCR assay. A mixture of 60 forward primers for TCR Vbeta segments and 13 reverse primers for TCR Jbeta segments was used in the multiplex PCR. Amplification of the CDR3 region of rearranged TCR beta genes was performed with a multiplex PCR assay on genomic DNA. On the Illumina HiSeq System, the amplified TCR beta libraries were sequenced as 87-base-pair reads. The study's own analysis went as follows. In a later analysis, roughly 80 million unique TCR beta chains were counted across the approximately 670 repertoires, and roughly 10 million of these chains were shared by at least two donors. A nearest-neighbor algorithm error-corrected the raw reads and collapsed the reads into unique sequences, merging closely related sequences to remove PCR and sequencing errors. Alignment of CDR3 sequences to IMGT reference sequences was used to assign V, D and J gene segments. For a sequence to be retained, a match of at least six nucleotides was required to both a V gene segment and a J gene segment. Rearrangements were called productive when the CDR3 lacked stop codons and stayed in frame with V and J; all others were non-productive. CDR3 was defined by IMGT convention, running from the second conserved V-encoded cysteine to the conserved J-encoded phenylalanine. The earlier analysis of 500 to 600 of the donors excluded sequences that lacked an unambiguous match to a single V gene segment. In an earlier analysis of approximately 590 of the donors, V segments were called functional above 56.7% productive rearrangements and were called segregating when the between-donor standard deviation exceeded 5%. A statistical classification framework was built to diagnose cytomegalovirus status from the catalog of TCR beta chain sequences. In a later analysis, V and J genes were assigned by comparing TCR nucleotide sequences against IMGT/GENE-DB human TR gene sequences. Using the TCRdist pipeline, a later analysis assigned CDR3 sequences along with most-parsimonious VDJ recombination scenarios. In a later analysis, every TCR beta chain was defined by the combination of its CDR3 amino acid sequence and its V-gene family, and reads without a unique V-gene family were dropped. In a later analysis, nearly 600 highly shared, low-generation-probability nucleotide sequences were removed to address suspected cross-contamination and a sequencing artifact. A later analysis calculated a clonal expansion index for each public chain from normalized within-repertoire ranks of inferred template counts. In a later analysis, generation probabilities were computed with a VDJ recombination model fitted to out-of-frame rearrangements, and the resulting probabilities were checked against IGoR. In a later analysis, hypergeometric tests were used to score TCR-TCR, TCR-HLA and TCR-CMV co-occurrence, with a repertoire-size bias correction applied to TCR pairs. In a later analysis, false discovery rates were estimated by permuting HLA or CMV assignments 20 times. In a later analysis, co-occurring TCRs were grouped using DBSCAN, with TCRdist sequence similarity added in when clustering inside HLA-allele-positive subsets. For co-occurrence clustering, repertoires with fewer than 30,000 or more than 120,000 public chains were excluded, along with four or five repertoires with anomalous nucleotide sharing. What TCRdb holds here is the immuneACCESS table cut down to in-frame rearrangements. Part of the clones is not present; checked against another copy, under half of the missing clones reflect an unresolved V gene, and the others are unexplained. V and J calls and clone size follow that table, whereas D and trimming were derived from the DNA. This sample has approximately 83,000 clones in its table, and around 82% of those were observed once. The ten largest clones take up roughly 2% of the sample.

The cohort consisted of 600 to 750 healthy bone marrow donors. All cohort members were sampled while nominally healthy, although unrecorded immune exposures were likely present. The donor tested CMV seronegative and was one of the 352 seronegative cohort members. A peripheral blood sample was collected from each donor, and TCR beta sequencing was performed on peripheral blood mononuclear cells. Genomic DNA was extracted from the blood cell samples with the Qiagen DNeasy Blood Extraction Kit. For CDR1 and CDR2, the germline V gene lists SGHRS and YFSETQ. The CDR3 has 15 amino acids, counting the end cysteine and phenylalanine. Left in the record is the CDR3 DNA by itself, 45 bases read in frame from the first base. The junction shows trimming of 0 bases on V and 5 bases on J, and the gene matches do not reach 5 bases of it.

This receptor was obtained from a man younger than 35 in good health and CMV-seronegative. The specimen was PBMCs. The receptor chain draws on TRBV5-1 and TRBJ2-7; the junction holds 10 bases that match TRBD1. The CDR3 reads as follows: CASSLAGQGIHEQYF. The sequence in DNA is TGCGCCAGCAGCTTGGCGGGACAGGGGATCCACGAGCAGTACTTC.